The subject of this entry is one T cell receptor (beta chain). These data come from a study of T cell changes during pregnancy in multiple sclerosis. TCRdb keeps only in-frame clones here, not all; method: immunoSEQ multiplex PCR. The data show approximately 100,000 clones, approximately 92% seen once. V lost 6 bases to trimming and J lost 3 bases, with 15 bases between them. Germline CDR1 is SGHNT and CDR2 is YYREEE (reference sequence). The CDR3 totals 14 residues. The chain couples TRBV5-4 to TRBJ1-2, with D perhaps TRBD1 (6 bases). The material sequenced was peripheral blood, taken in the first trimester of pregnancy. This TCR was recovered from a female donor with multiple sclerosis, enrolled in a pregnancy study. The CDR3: CASTPGQRDYGYTF. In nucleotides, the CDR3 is TGTGCCAGCACCCCTGGACAGAGGGACTATGGCTACACCTTC.